The T cell receptor (beta chain) described here comes from a study of T cell clonality in common variable immunodeficiency. CDR1 and CDR2 from the germline V gene are SSHAT and FNYEAQ (reference sequence). This CDR3 spans 16 amino acids. V lost 5 bases and J lost 4; bases outside the gene matches: 5. All CVID subjects were on immunoglobulin replacement for at least one year. General study findings and limits: In common variable immunodeficiency, TCR beta chains reportedly carried fewer deletions and N-nucleotide insertions.

Clones were sequenced by immunoSEQ multiplex PCR, and TCRdb holds only the in-frame ones, with some missing. The repertoire consists of about 35,000 clones, none detected only once. With regard to this clone: Its specificity is unknown. The read ends 3 residues early relative to the CDR3; the germline J gene fills the gap.

The rearrangement links TRBV7-7 to TRBJ2-5; 15 nucleotides agree with TRBD2. The sequence derives from a human donor with common variable immunodeficiency. Sequencing was performed on peripheral blood mononuclear cells. The CDR3 DNA, read in part, is TGTGCCAGCAGCCTCGGGACTAGCGGGGGGTTAGAGACC. This encodes CASSLGTSGGLET. The full CDR3 reads CASSLGTSGGLETQYF.